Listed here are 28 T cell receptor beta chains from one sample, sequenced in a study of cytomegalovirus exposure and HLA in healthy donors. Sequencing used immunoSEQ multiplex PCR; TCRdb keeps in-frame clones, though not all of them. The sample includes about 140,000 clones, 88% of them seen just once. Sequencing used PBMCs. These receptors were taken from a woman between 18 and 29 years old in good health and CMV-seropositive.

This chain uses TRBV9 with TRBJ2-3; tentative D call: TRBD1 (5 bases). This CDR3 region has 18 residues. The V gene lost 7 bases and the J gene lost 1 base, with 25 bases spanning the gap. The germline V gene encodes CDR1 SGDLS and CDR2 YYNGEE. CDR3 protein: CASSLYGAGGSGTDTQYF. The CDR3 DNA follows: TGTGCCAGCTCCCTGTATGGGGCCGGCGGTTCTGGCACAGATACGCAGTATTTT.

Written as DNA, the CDR3 is TGTGCCAGCAGCCCGGGAGGGAACACCGGGGAGCTGTTTTTT. It codes for CASSPGGNTGELFF. This chain connects TRBV4-2 to TRBJ2-2; 7 nucleotides line up with TRBD2. CDR1 LGHNA and CDR2 YNFKEQ come from the germline V gene. V gave up 4 bases and J gave up 1 base; unmatched junction bases: 0. The CDR3 sequence is 14 residues long.

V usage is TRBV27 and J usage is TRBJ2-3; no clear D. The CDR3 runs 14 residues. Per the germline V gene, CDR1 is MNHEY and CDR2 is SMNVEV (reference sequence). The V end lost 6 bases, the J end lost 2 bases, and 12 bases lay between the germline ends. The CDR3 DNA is TGTGCCAGCAGCGGCTCGGGTTACACAGATACGCAGTATTTT. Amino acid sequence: CASSGSGYTDTQYF.

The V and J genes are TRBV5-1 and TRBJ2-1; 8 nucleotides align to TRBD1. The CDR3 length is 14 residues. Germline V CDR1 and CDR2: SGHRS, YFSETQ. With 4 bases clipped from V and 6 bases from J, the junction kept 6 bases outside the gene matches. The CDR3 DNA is TGCGCCAGCAGCCCTCAGGGGGCACTCAATGAGCAGTTCTTC. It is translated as CASSPQGALNEQFF.

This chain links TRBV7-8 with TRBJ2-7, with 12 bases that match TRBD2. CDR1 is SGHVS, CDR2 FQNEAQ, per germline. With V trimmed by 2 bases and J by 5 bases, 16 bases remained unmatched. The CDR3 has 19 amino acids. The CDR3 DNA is TGTGCCAGCAGCTTACGTCCTCCTAGCGGGAGGGCCATGGGGAACGAGCAGTACTTC. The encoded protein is CASSLRPPSGRAMGNEQYF.

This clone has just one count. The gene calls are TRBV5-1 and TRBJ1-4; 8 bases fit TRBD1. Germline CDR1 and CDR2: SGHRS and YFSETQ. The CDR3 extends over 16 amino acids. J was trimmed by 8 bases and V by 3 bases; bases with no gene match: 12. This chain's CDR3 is CASSWGGGQGGEKLFF. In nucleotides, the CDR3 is TGCGCCAGCAGCTGGGGGGGCGGACAGGGAGGAGAAAAACTGTTTTTT.

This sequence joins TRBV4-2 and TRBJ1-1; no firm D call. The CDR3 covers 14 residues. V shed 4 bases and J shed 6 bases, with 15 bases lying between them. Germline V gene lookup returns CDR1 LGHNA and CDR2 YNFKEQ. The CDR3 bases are TGTGCCAGCAGCCCCTATGGGAGTCGCGCTGAAGCTTTCTTT. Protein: CASSPYGSRAEAFF.

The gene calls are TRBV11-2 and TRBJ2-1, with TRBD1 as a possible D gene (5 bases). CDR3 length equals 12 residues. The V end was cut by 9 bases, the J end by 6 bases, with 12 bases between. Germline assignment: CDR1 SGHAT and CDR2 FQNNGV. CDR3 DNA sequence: TGTGCCAGTGGGGCTAGATTCAATGAGCAGTTCTTC. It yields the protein CASGARFNEQFF. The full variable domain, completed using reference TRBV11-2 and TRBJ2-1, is EAGVAQSPRYKIIEKRQSVAFWCNPISGHATLYWYQQILGQGPKLLIQFQNNGVVDDSQLPKDRFSAERLKGVDSTLKIQPAKLEDSAVYLCASGARFNEQFFGPGTRLTVL.

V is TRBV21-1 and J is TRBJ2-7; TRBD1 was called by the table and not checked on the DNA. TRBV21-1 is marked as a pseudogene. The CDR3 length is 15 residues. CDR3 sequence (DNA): TGTGCCAGCAGCAAATCGGGACAGGCCGCCTACGAGCAGTACTTC. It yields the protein CASSKSGQAAYEQYF.

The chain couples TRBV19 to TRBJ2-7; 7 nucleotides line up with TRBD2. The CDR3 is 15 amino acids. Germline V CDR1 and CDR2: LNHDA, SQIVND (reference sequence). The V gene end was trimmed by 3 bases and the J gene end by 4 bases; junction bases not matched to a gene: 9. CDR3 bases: TGTGCCAGTAGTATGGTGGGAGGGGACTCGTACGAGCAGTACTTC. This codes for CASSMVGGDSYEQYF.

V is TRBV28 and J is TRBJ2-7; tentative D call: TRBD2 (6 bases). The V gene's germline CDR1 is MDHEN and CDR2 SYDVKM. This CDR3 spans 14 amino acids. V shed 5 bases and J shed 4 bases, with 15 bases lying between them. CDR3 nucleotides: TGTGCCAGCAGTCCGGGACTTCGCCCTTACGAGCAGTACTTC. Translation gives CASSPGLRPYEQYF.

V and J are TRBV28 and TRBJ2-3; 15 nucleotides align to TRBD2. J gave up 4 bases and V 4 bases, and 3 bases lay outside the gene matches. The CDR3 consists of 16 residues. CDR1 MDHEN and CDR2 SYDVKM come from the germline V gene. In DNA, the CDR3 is TGTGCCAGCAGTTCGGGACTAGCGGGAGGTGCAGATACGCAGTATTTT. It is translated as CASSSGLAGGADTQYF.

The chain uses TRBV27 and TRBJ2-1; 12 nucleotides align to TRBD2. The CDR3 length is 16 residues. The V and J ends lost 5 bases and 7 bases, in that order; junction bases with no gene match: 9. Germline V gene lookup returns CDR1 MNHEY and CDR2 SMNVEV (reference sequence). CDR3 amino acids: CASSLTSGGSWNEQFF. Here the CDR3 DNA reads TGTGCCAGCAGTCTTACTAGCGGGGGGTCTTGGAATGAGCAGTTCTTC.

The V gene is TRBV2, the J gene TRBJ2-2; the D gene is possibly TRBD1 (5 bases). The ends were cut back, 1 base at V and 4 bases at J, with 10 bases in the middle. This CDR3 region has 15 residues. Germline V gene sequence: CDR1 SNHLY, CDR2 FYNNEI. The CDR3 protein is CASSEEGHRTGELFF. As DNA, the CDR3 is TGTGCCAGCAGTGAAGAAGGACATCGCACCGGGGAGCTGTTTTTT.

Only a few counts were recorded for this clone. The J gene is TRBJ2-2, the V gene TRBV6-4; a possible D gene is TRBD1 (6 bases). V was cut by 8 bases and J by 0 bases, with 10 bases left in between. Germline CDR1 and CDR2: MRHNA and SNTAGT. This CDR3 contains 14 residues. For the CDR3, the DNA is TGTGCCAGCCAGACAGGAACGAACACCGGGGAGCTGTTTTTT. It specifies CASQTGTNTGELFF.

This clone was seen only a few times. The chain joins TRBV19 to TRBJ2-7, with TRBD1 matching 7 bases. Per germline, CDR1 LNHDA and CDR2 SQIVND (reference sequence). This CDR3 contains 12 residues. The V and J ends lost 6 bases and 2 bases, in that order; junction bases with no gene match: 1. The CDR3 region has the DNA TGTGCCAGTAGCCAGGGGGCCTACGAGCAGTACTTC. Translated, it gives CASSQGAYEQYF.

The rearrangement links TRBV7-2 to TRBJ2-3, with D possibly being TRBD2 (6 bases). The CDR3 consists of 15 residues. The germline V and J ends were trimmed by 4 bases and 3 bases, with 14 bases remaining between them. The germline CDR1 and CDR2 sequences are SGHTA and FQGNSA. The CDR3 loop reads CASSSGLSRTDTQYF. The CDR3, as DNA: TGTGCCAGCAGCTCGGGACTTTCGAGGACAGATACGCAGTATTTT.

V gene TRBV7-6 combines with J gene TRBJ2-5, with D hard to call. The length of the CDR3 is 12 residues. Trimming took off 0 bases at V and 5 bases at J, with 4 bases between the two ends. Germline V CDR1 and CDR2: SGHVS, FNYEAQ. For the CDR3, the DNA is TGTGCCAGCAGCTTAGCGCGCGAGACCCAGTACTTC. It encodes CASSLARETQYF.

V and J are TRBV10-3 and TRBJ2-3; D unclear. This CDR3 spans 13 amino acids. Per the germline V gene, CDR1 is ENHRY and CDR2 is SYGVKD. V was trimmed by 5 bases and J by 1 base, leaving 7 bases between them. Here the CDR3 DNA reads TGTGCCATCAGTACGACTGGCACAGATACGCAGTATTTT. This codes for CAISTTGTDTQYF.

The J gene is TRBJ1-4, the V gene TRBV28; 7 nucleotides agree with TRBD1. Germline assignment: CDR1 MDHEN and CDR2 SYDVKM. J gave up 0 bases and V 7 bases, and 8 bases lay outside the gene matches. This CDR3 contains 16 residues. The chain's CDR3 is CASTGPTGATNEKLFF. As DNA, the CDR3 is TGTGCCAGCACCGGCCCTACAGGGGCAACTAATGAAAAACTGTTTTTT.

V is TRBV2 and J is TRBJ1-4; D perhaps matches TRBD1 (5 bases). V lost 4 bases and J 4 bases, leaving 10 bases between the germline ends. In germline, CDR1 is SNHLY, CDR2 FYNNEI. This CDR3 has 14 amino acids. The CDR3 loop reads CASSVRGGNEKLFF. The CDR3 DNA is TGTGCCAGCAGTGTTCGGGGGGGTAATGAAAAACTGTTTTTT. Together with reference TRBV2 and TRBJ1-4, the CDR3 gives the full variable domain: EPEVTQTPSHQVTQMGQEVILRCVPISNHLYFYWYRQILGQKVEFLVSFYNNEISEKSEIFDDQFSVERPDGSNFTLKIRSTKLEDSAMYFCASSVRGGNEKLFFGSGTQLSVL.

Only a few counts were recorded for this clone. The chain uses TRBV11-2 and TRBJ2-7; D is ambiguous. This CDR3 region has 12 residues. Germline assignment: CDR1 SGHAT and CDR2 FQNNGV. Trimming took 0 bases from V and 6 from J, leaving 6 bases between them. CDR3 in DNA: TGTGCCAGCAGCTTAGAGTTCCTCGAGCAGTACTTC. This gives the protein CASSLEFLEQYF.

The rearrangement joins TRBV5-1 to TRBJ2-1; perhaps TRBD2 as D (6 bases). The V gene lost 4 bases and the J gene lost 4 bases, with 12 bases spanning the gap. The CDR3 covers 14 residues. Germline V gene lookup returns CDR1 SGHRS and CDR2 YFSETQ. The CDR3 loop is CASSISGAYNEQFF. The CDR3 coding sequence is TGCGCCAGCAGCATTAGCGGTGCTTACAATGAGCAGTTCTTC.

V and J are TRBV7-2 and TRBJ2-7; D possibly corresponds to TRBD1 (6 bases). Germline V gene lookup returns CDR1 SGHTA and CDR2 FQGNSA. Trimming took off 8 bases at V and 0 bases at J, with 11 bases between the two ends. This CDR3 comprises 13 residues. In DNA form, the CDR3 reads TGTGCCAGCGAGGGGGTCCCCTCCTACGAGCAGTACTTC. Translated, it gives CASEGVPSYEQYF.

The CDR3 nucleotides are TGTGCCAGCAGCGGGGGGACAGGGCTGACTGAAGCTTTCTTT. It codes for CASSGGTGLTEAFF. This chain links TRBV9 with TRBJ1-1; 9 positions match TRBD1. There are 14 residues in the CDR3. Per germline, CDR1 SGDLS and CDR2 YYNGEE. Trimming removed 3 bases from V and 5 bases from J; junction bases left unmatched: 5.

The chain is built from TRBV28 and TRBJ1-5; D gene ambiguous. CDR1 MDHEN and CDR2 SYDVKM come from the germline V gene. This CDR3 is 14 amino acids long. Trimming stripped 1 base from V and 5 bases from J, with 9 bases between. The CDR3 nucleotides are TGTGCCAGCAGTTTATCGGGTTTTCATCAGCCCCAGCATTTT. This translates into CASSLSGFHQPQHF.

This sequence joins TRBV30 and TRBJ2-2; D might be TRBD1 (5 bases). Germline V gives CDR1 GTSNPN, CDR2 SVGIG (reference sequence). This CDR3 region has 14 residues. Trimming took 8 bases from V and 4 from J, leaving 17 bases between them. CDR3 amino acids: CASDSLPTTGELFF. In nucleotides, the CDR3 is TGTGCCAGCGACAGTCTTCCGACCACCGGGGAGCTGTTTTTT.

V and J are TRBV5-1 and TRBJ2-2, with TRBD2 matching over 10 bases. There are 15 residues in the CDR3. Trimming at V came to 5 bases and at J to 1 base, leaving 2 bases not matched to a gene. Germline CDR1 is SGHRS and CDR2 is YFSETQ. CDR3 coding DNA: TGCGCCAGCAGGCTAGCGGGAGTGAACACCGGGGAGCTGTTTTTT. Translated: CASRLAGVNTGELFF. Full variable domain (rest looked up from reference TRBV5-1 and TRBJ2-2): KAGVTQTPRYLIKTRGQQVTLSCSPISGHRSVSWYQQTPGQGLQFLFEYFSETQRNKGNFPGRFSGRQFSNSRSEMNVSTLELGDSALYLCASRLAGVNTGELFFGEGSRLTVL.